The clone carrying this T cell receptor beta chain came up a few times. Its target is not known. This sample was taken from a study of cytomegalovirus exposure and HLA in healthy donors. Points from the study as a whole: Highest at DRB1 and lowest at HLA-C, TCR association rates differed among HLA loci in a later analysis. The classifier, whose performance was assessed in both the original and validation cohorts, reportedly diagnosed cytomegalovirus status with high specificity and sensitivity. Three chains linked to CMV were shown in vitro to be specific for CMV antigens.

Primers included in the PCR were 60 Vbeta and 13 Jbeta primers. Here immunoSEQ multiplex PCR was the method, and the copy in TCRdb shows in-frame clones only, minus some. The sample carries around 71,000 clones, more than 60% recorded once. V was clipped by 4 bases and J by 1 base, with 6 bases between them. Germline CDR1 is SGHTA and CDR2 is FQGTGA. This CDR3 is 13 amino acids long. Every donor was a healthy person donating bone marrow. The sample comprised PBMCs. This TCR was recovered from a male donor in good health and CMV-seropositive. This rearrangement joins TRBV7-3 to TRBJ2-3; D unclear. The CDR3 DNA is TGTGCCAGCAGCTCAATTGGCACAGATACGCAGTATTTT. Protein sequence: CASSSIGTDTQYF. Variable domain in full (rest from reference TRBV7-3 and TRBJ2-3): GAGVSQTPSNKVTEKGKYVELRCDPISGHTALYWYRQSLGQGPEFLIYFQGTGAADDSGLPNDRFFAVRPEGSVSTLKIQRTERGDSAVYLCASSSIGTDTQYFGPGTRLTVL.